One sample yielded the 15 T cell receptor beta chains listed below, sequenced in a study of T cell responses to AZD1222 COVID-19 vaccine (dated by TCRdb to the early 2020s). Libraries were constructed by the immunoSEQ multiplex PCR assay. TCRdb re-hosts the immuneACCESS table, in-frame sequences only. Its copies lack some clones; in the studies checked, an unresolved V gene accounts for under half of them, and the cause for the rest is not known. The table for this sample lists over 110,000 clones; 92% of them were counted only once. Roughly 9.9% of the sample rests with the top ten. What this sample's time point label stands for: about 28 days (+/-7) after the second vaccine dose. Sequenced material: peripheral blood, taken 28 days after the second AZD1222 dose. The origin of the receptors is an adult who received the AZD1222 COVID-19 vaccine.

Written as DNA, the CDR3 is TGTGCCAGCAGCCCGGGACAGGGGCCGGGAACTGAAGCTTTCTTT. Its translation is CASSPGQGPGTEAFF. V is TRBV7-6 and J is TRBJ1-1, with 10 bases aligning to TRBD1. Germline trimming cut 5 bases from V and 5 bases from J; bases unmatched to any gene: 8. Germline V gene lookup returns CDR1 SGHVS and CDR2 FNYEAQ. CDR3 length equals 15 residues.

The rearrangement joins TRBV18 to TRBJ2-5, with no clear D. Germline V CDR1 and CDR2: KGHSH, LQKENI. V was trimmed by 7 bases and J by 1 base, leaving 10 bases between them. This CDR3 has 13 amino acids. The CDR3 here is CASFVSLQETQYF. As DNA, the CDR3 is TGTGCCAGCTTCGTCTCGCTCCAAGAGACCCAGTACTTC.

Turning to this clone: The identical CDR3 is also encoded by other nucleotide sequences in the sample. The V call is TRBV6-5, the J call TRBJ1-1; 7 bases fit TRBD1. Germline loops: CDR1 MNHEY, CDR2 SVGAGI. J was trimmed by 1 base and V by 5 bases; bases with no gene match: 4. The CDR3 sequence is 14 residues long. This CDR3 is CASSPGQTNTEAFF. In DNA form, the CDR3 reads TGTGCCAGCAGTCCGGGACAGACGAACACTGAAGCTTTCTTT.

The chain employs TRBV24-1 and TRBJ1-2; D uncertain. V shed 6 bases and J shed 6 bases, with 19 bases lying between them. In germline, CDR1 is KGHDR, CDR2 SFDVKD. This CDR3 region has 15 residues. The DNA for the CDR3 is TGTGCCACCAGTAGCGGGAGACAAACGGTACATGGCTACACCTTC. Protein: CATSSGRQTVHGYTF.

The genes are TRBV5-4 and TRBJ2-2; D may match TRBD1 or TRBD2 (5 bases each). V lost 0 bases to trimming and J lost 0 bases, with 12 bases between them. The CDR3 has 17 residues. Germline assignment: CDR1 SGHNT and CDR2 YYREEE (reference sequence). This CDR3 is CASSLDLQGANTGELFF. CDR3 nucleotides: TGTGCCAGCAGCTTGGACCTCCAGGGAGCGAACACCGGGGAGCTGTTTTTT.

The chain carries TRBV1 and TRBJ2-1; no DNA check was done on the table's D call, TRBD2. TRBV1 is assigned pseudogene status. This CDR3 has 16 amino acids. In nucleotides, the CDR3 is TGCACCAGCAGCCAAGATGAGGGTCCTGTCTACAATGAGCAGTTCTTC. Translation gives CTSSQDEGPVYNEQFF.

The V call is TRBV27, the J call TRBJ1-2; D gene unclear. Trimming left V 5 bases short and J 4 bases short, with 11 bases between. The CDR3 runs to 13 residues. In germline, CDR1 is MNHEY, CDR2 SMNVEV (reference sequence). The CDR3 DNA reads TGTGCCAGCAGTCCCTACAGTGGCTATGGCTACACCTTC. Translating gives CASSPYSGYGYTF.

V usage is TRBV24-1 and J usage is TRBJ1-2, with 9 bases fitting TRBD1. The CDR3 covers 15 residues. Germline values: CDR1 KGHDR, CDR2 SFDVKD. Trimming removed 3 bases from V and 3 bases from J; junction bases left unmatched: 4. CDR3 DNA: TGTGCCACCAGTGATACGGGACAGGGATACTATGGCTACACCTTC. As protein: CATSDTGQGYYGYTF.

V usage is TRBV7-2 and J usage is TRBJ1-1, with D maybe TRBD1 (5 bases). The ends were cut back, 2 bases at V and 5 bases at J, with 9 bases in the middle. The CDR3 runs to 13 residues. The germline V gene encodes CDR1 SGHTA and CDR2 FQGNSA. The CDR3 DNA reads TGTGCCAGCAGCTTACTCAGGGCGACTGAAGCTTTCTTT. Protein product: CASSLLRATEAFF.

The CDR3 region is CASSTSGQETQYF. CDR3 DNA sequence: TGTGCCAGCTCTACTAGCGGCCAAGAGACCCAGTACTTC. V and J are TRBV12-3 or TRBV12-4 and TRBJ2-5; TRBD2 agrees at 8 bases. The CDR3 runs to 13 residues. The ends lost 8 bases at V and 1 base at J; junction bases unmatched: 3.

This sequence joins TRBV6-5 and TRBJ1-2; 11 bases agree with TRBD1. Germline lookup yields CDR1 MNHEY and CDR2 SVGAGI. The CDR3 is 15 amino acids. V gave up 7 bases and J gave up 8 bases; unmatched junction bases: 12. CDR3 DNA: TGTGCCAGCACTCTTCAAGGACAGGGGGCGCGAGGCTACACCTTC. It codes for CASTLQGQGARGYTF.

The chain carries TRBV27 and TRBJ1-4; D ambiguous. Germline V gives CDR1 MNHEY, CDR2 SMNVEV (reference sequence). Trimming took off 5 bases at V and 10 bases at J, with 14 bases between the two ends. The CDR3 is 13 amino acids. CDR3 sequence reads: CASSPQLGGKLFF. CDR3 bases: TGTGCCAGCAGTCCCCAACTAGGTGGAAAACTGTTTTTT.

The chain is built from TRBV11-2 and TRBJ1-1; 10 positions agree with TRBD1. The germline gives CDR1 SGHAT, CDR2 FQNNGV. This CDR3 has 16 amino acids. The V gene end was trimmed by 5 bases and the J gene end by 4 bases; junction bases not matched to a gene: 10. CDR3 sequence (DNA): TGTGCCAGCAGCCCGGACAGGGGGATGTCGCGCACTGAAGCTTTCTTT. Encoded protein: CASSPDRGMSRTEAFF.

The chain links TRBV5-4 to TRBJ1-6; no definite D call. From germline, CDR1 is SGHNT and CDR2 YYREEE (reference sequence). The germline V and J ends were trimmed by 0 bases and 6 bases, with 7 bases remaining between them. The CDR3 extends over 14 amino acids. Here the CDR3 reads CASSLGGFNSPLHF. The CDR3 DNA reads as TGTGCCAGCAGCTTGGGGGGTTTTAATTCACCCCTCCACTTT.

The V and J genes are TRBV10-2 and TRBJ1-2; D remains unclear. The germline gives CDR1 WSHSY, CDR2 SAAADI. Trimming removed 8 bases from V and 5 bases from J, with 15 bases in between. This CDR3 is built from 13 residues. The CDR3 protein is CASSRGSQYGYTF. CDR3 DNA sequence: TGCGCCAGCTCTCGAGGAAGCCAGTATGGCTACACCTTC.